This T cell receptor beta chain was identified during a study of cytomegalovirus exposure and HLA in healthy donors. Trimming cost V 10 bases and J 4 bases, with 16 bases left between them. In germline, CDR1 is SNHLY, CDR2 FYNNEI. This CDR3 comprises 13 residues. In the PCR, 60 Vbeta and 13 Jbeta primers were used. Clones were read by immunoSEQ multiplex PCR, and TCRdb kept only the in-frame ones, dropping some. The repertoire includes about 160,000 clones, around 77% of them detected once, and approximately 1.5% sits in the top ten. This receptor was taken from a man in his forties in good health and CMV-seronegative. Sequenced input: PBMCs. V is TRBV2 and J is TRBJ2-5, with a weak D call TRBD1 (7 bases). CDR3 bases: TGTGCCACAGCTCAGGAGGGGGCAGAGACCCAGTACTTC. This encodes CATAQEGAETQYF.